This entry describes one TCR beta chain. The antigen is not known. The source of the sample is a study of stem cell transplantation in POMP-related autoinflammatory disease. Study background: Impaired MHC class I-dependent CD8+ differentiation was hypothesized from defective thymoproteasomes. Points from the study as a whole: Across all analyzed T-cell subsets, patients with PRAID tended toward reduced diversity and increased clonality. Patients with PRAID showed a restricted number of unique TRB V-J gene pairings.

Only in-frame clones appear in the TCRdb table, and some are missing; sequencing was by immunoSEQ multiplex PCR. The sample lists roughly 9,100 clones, 91% occurring once. V shed 5 bases and J shed 5 bases, with 8 bases lying between them. Germline CDR1 is MNHEY and CDR2 is SVGAGI. This CDR3 region has 12 residues. The V gene is TRBV6-5, the J gene TRBJ2-3; D is ambiguous. Sequencing used CD8+ T cells from PBMCs, obtained before stem cell transplantation. The source is a human donor with POMP-related autoinflammation and immune dysregulation (PRAID). The CDR3 bases are TGTGCCAGCAGTGATCTAGGAGATACGCAGTATTTT. This sequence encodes CASSDLGDTQYF.